This is a list of T cell receptor beta chains from one sample in a study of tumor-infiltrating lymphocytes in primary liver carcinoma. TCRdb re-called the multiplex PCR reads through MiXCR, storing one row per CDR3 protein. The table shows under 150,000 distinct CDR3 sequences, with around 70% occurring only once. The source material was tumor-adjacent normal liver tissue. These receptors all stem from an older woman with primary liver carcinoma and hepatitis B virus infection. The CDR3 runs from the conserved cysteine through the conserved F or W. The D gene is left open where the match is weak. The size entry is marked missing in some rows and otherwise reads once, few, many or a size class.

TRBJ1-5 | TRBV12-3/TRBV12-4 | . | . | CATSPALGSGKAQPQHF | TGTGCCACCAGTCCGGCTCTAGGATCCGGCAAGGCTCAGCCCCAGCATTTT
TRBJ1-1 | TRBV10-2 | . | many | CASREPRGVGTEAFF | TGCGCCAGCAGAGAGCCTAGGGGCGTCGGCACTGAAGCTTTCTTT
TRBJ2-3 | TRBV11-2 | . | medium-sized | CASSFRDTQYF | TGTGCCAGCAGCTTTAGAGATACGCAGTATTTT
TRBJ2-6 | TRBV5-6 | . | many | CASSYRTAISGANVLTF | TGTGCCAGCAGCTATCGGACTGCGATCTCTGGGGCCAACGTCCTGACTTTC
TRBJ2-3 | TRBV6-2/TRBV6-3 | TRBD2 | . | CASSWSGSITDTHYF | TGTGCCAGCAGTTGGAGCGGGAGTATTACAGATACACACTATTTT
TRBJ2-1 | TRBV6-5 | . | many | CASSRQAPGQFF | TGTGCCAGCAGTCGACAGGCCCCTGGGCAGTTCTTC
TRBJ2-5 | TRBV29-1 | TRBD1 | . | CSARGLRDKGQETQYF | TGCAGCGCGAGGGGGCTAAGGGACAAGGGGCAAGAGACCCAGTACTTC
TRBJ1-5 | TRBV6-1 | . | . | CATSDSGSESSNQPQHF | TGTGCCACCAGTGATTCCGGGTCAGAAAGTAGCAATCAGCCCCAGCATTTT
TRBJ2-2 | TRBV29-1 | . | . | CSVVSSANTGELLF | TGTAGCGTTGTGTCTAGCGCCAACACCGGGGAGCTGTTATTT
TRBJ2-1 | TRBV29-1 | . | few | CSVETYNEPFF | TGCAGCGTTGAGACCTACAATGAACCGTTCTTC
TRBJ2-3 | TRBV7-9 | . | once | CVSSLKIGSTDTQYF | TGTGTTAGCAGCTTAAAGATCGGTAGCACAGATACGCAGTATTTT
TRBJ2-3 | TRBV29-1 | TRBD2 | . | CSVEGWLAVSNTDTQYF | TGCAGCGTTGAGGGTTGGCTAGCGGTAAGCAACACAGATACGCAGTATTTT
TRBJ2-6 | TRBV11-2 | . | medium-sized | CASSPGQFWTSSGANVLTF | TGTGCCAGCAGCCCGGGACAGTTCTGGACTAGCTCTGGGGCCAACGTCCTGACTTTC
TRBJ2-5 | TRBV7-9 | TRBD2 | . | CASNFIAGGSGDTQYF | TGTGCCAGCAACTTTATAGCGGGAGGATCGGGAGATACCCAGTACTTC